This T cell receptor beta chain came from a study of blood T cell repertoires in COVID-19. Overall study: In each case, the material was cDNA or gDNA derived from T cells, B-cell-depleted T cells, or PBMCs.

Sequencing was performed with immunoSEQ multiplex PCR; in TCRdb, only in-frame clones are kept and a portion is missing. Of roughly 200,000 clones detected, roughly 76% appear once; the ten largest clones hold more than 9.5%. Trimming at V came to 10 bases and at J to 6 bases, leaving 7 bases not matched to a gene. CDR1 and CDR2 (germline): MNHEY, SVGAGI. This CDR3 has 12 amino acids. This TCR was recovered from a middle-aged woman with COVID-19, enrolled during active disease. The sequencing input was peripheral blood. The chain recombines TRBV6-5 with TRBJ1-2; 8 bases are a match to TRBD1. The CDR3 nucleotides read TGTGCCATCCCGGACAGGGTGGATGGCTACACCTTC. Translated, it gives CAIPDRVDGYTF.